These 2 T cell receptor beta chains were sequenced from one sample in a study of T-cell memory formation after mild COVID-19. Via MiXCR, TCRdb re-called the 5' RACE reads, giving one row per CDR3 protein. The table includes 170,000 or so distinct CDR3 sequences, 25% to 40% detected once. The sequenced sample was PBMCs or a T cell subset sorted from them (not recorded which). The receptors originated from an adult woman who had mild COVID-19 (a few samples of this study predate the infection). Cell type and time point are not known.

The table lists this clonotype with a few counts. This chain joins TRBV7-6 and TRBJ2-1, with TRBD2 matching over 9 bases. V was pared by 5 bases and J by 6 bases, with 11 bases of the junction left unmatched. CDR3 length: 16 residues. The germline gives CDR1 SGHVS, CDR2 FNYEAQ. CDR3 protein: CASSPNSGSWPNEQFF. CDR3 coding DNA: TGTGCCAGCAGCCCAAATAGCGGGAGTTGGCCCAATGAGCAGTTCTTC.

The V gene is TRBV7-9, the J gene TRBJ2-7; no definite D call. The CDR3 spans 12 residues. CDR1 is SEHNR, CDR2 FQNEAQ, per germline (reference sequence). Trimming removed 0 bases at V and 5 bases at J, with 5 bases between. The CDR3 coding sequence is TGTGCCAGCAGCTTAGCAGCCCACGAGCAGTACTTC. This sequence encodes CASSLAAHEQYF.